These 21 T cell receptor beta chains were all obtained from the same sample, sequenced in a study of cytomegalovirus exposure and HLA in healthy donors. The PCR made use of 60 Vbeta and 13 Jbeta primers. Here immunoSEQ multiplex PCR was the method, and the copy in TCRdb shows in-frame clones only, minus some. Of more than 85,000 clones listed, roughly 79% are singletons. Sequencing was carried out using PBMCs. All receptors derive from a man between 35 and 55 years old in good health and CMV-seronegative.

The gene calls are TRBV12-2 and TRBJ2-1; the D call TRBD2 from the table was never checked on the DNA. TRBV12-2 counts as a pseudogene. The CDR3 has 16 residues. CDR3 DNA: TGTGCAAGTCGCGGCCGGGATCGGCCCTACATCAATGAGCAGTTCTTC. Amino acid sequence: CASRGRDRPYINEQFF.

This chain joins TRBV7-6 and TRBJ2-1; possible D gene TRBD2, 6 bases. CDR3 size: 15 residues. The V and J ends lost 4 bases and 7 bases respectively, with 17 bases between them. CDR1 is SGHVS, CDR2 FNYEAQ, per germline. The CDR3 DNA follows: TGTGCCAGCAGCTCCTTGAGCGGGTTGAAAAATGAGCAGTTCTTC. This sequence encodes CASSSLSGLKNEQFF.

The J gene is TRBJ1-2, the V gene TRBV29-1; tentatively, D is TRBD1 (6 bases). Germline CDR1 is SQVTM and CDR2 is ANQGSEA. V lost 5 bases and J lost 6, with 13 bases in between. The CDR3 has 12 residues. CDR3 in amino acids: CSVHRDIDGYTF. For the CDR3, the DNA is TGCAGCGTTCACCGGGACATCGATGGCTACACCTTC.

The genes are TRBV9 and TRBJ2-7; unclear D gene. The CDR3 runs to 15 residues. Trimming removed 0 bases at V and 2 bases at J, with 12 bases between. In germline, CDR1 is SGDLS, CDR2 YYNGEE. The CDR3: CASSVESRSTYEQYF. The CDR3 region has the DNA TGTGCCAGCAGCGTAGAGAGCCGAAGCACCTACGAGCAGTACTTC.

The chain carries TRBV7-9 and TRBJ2-3; TRBD2 aligns across 7 bases. Trimming at V came to 5 bases and at J to 1 base, leaving 6 bases not matched to a gene. CDR1 SEHNR and CDR2 FQNEAQ come from the germline V gene (reference sequence). The CDR3 consists of 15 residues. Here the CDR3 reads CASSATSAGTDTQYF. The CDR3 DNA follows: TGTGCCAGCAGCGCAACTAGCGCGGGCACAGATACGCAGTATTTT.

The CDR3 DNA is TGTGCCATCAGTGAGTCGGGGGGAGGAGAGACCCAGTACTTC. This sequence encodes CAISESGGGETQYF. The J gene is TRBJ2-5, the V gene TRBV10-3, with a tentative D call TRBD2 (6 bases). CDR3 length: 14 residues. Trimming took 0 bases from V and 4 from J, leaving 9 bases between them. The germline CDR1 and CDR2 sequences are ENHRY and SYGVKD.

The rearrangement links TRBV2 to TRBJ1-3; no clear D gene. V gave up 6 bases and J gave up 4 bases, with 25 bases separating them. Germline loops: CDR1 SNHLY, CDR2 FYNNEI. There are 18 residues in the CDR3. The CDR3 DNA sequence: TGTGCCAGCAGCCAACAGATCGGGGAAAAATCGCGCGGAAACACCATATATTTT. Translating gives CASSQQIGEKSRGNTIYF.

The CDR3 DNA reads TGCGCCAGCAGCCAAGCGACTAGCGCTACCTCCTACGAGCAGTACTTC. Amino acids: CASSQATSATSYEQYF. The gene calls are TRBV4-1 and TRBJ2-7, with TRBD2 identical over 8 bases. The length of the CDR3 is 16 residues. Unmatched junction bases numbered 5, after V lost 1 base and J lost 0 bases. Germline CDR1 MGHRA, CDR2 YSYEKL.

V is TRBV5-4 and J is TRBJ1-6; TRBD1 is a possible D gene (5 bases). Germline V gene data show CDR1 as SGHNT and CDR2 as YYREEE (reference sequence). The germline V and J ends were trimmed by 4 bases and 7 bases, with 15 bases remaining between them. This CDR3 comprises 15 residues. In DNA form, the CDR3 reads TGTGCCAGCAGCCCCGATCTGGGGGGAAATTCACCCCTCCACTTT. Protein: CASSPDLGGNSPLHF.

The rearrangement joins TRBV11-3 to TRBJ1-6, with unresolved D. Germline values: CDR1 SGHNT, CDR2 YENEEA. This CDR3 has 16 amino acids. Trimming cost V 11 bases and J 0 bases, with 17 bases left between them. CDR3 sequence: CALTRVPSSYNSPLHF. CDR3 coding DNA: TGTGCCCTCACCCGGGTTCCGAGCTCCTATAATTCACCCCTCCACTTT.

This clone was seen only a few times. Germline is not matched at one junction end, which may reflect a read error. The V and J genes are TRBV7-7 and TRBJ2-7; a weak D match, TRBD1 (6 bases). Germline V gene lookup returns CDR1 SSHAT and CDR2 FNYEAQ (reference sequence). CDR3 length: 17 residues. CDR3 nucleotides: TGTGCTAGCAGCTTACCGTACTATTTGGACAGCTCCTACGAGCAGTACTTC. This gives the protein CASSLPYYLDSSYEQYF.

To note about this clone: The junction shows a germline mismatch at one end, possibly a read error. The chain is built from TRBV7-9 and TRBJ2-7; possible D gene TRBD2, 5 bases. The germline V gene has CDR1 SEHNR and CDR2 FQNEAQ (reference sequence). The CDR3 extends over 13 amino acids. The CDR3 loop reads CSSSTLDSYEQYF. The CDR3 DNA sequence: TGTTCCAGCAGCACACTAGATTCCTACGAGCAGTACTTC.

This rearrangement joins TRBV27 to TRBJ2-3, with 10 bases matching TRBD2. Germline V gene data show CDR1 as MNHEY and CDR2 as SMNVEV (reference sequence). V gave up 6 bases and J gave up 2 bases; unmatched junction bases: 8. The CDR3 is made up of 16 amino acids. In DNA form, the CDR3 reads TGTGCCAGCAGACCCTTACTAGCGGGACACACAGATACGCAGTATTTT. Its translation is CASRPLLAGHTDTQYF.

This clone was observed a few times. The chain is built from TRBV6-5 and TRBJ2-5, with 13 bases that match TRBD2. The J segment lost 5 bases and the V segment lost 0 bases, leaving 3 bases of the junction unmatched. CDR3 length: 16 residues. From germline, CDR1 is MNHEY and CDR2 SVGAGI. For the CDR3, the DNA is TGTGCCAGCAGTTACTCACGGACTAGCGGGGGCGAGACCCAGTACTTC. It specifies CASSYSRTSGGETQYF.

This sequence joins TRBV5-1 and TRBJ2-3; 10 nucleotides agree with TRBD2. The CDR3 length is 16 residues. V gave up 0 bases and J gave up 6 bases; unmatched junction bases: 7. The germline gives CDR1 SGHRS, CDR2 YFSETQ. DNA for the CDR3: TGCGCCAGCAGCTTGGACACTAGCGGGGCCAGGGATACGCAGTATTTT. Encoded protein: CASSLDTSGARDTQYF.

This clone turned up a few times. V and J are TRBV2 and TRBJ2-5; TRBD2 matches at 11 bases. V was clipped by 4 bases and J by 5 bases; unmatched bases: 9. The CDR3 sequence is 16 residues long. The germline V gene has CDR1 SNHLY and CDR2 FYNNEI. The CDR3: CASSGGSGRAGETQYF. The DNA of the CDR3 is TGTGCCAGCAGTGGGGGTAGCGGGAGGGCGGGTGAGACCCAGTACTTC.

The rearrangement links TRBV6-5 to TRBJ1-5; 10 bases map to TRBD1. The CDR3 has 15 amino acids. The ends lost 6 bases at V and 7 bases at J; junction bases unmatched: 9. Germline CDR1 reads MNHEY; CDR2 reads SVGAGI. The chain's CDR3 is CASSRDRGRGQPQHF. The CDR3 DNA is TGTGCCAGCAGCCGGGACAGGGGTCGTGGGCAGCCCCAGCATTTT.

This clone was recorded only once. This chain joins TRBV19 and TRBJ2-5; D may be TRBD1 (5 bases). This CDR3 region has 14 residues. V was clipped by 5 bases and J by 1 base, with 11 bases between them. In germline, CDR1 is LNHDA, CDR2 SQIVND (reference sequence). Written as DNA, the CDR3 is TGTGCCAGTAGTGAACGACAGACCCAAGAGACCCAGTACTTC. It encodes CASSERQTQETQYF.

The chain carries TRBV27 and TRBJ2-1, with D possibly matching TRBD2 (7 bases). CDR1 and CDR2 from the germline V gene are MNHEY and SMNVEV (reference sequence). The CDR3 contains 14 residues. The V and J ends lost 6 bases and 4 bases respectively, with 13 bases between them. This chain's CDR3 is CASSRGGPYNEQFF. The CDR3 DNA sequence: TGTGCCAGCAGCCGCGGGGGCCCGTACAATGAGCAGTTCTTC.

This sequence joins TRBV18 and TRBJ1-1, with D perhaps TRBD1 (6 bases). The CDR3 is 13 residues long. Trimming took 6 bases from V and 7 from J, leaving 15 bases between them. Germline-derived CDR1 and CDR2 are KGHSH and LQKENI. The CDR3 sequence is CASSLGGGREAFF. The CDR3 coding sequence is TGTGCCAGCTCTCTCGGGGGGGGGCGTGAAGCTTTCTTT.

This chain uses TRBV6-5 with TRBJ1-2; the D gene is possibly TRBD1 (5 bases). Germline V gene sequence: CDR1 MNHEY, CDR2 SVGAGI. V lost 2 bases and J 7 bases, leaving 11 bases between the germline ends. This CDR3 is 13 amino acids long. DNA for the CDR3: TGTGCCAGCAGTTACCCCTCGGGGGTTGGCTACACCTTC. Its protein is CASSYPSGVGYTF.